This TCR beta chain was recorded in a study of somatic mutations in cytotoxic T cells in rheumatoid arthritis. In regard to this clone: Its target is unknown.

General study findings and limits: An age-related increase in CD8+ clonality was seen in rheumatoid arthritis patients but not in healthy controls. CD8+ T-cell clonality did not differ significantly between rheumatoid arthritis patients and age-matched healthy controls.

The assay was immunoSEQ multiplex PCR, and TCRdb's table has in-frame clones only and misses some. Of roughly 17,000 clones in the sample, roughly 85% were seen once. This CDR3 has 13 residues. V was shortened by 4 bases and J by 7 bases, with 13 bases between the two germline ends. Germline CDR1 reads GTSNPN; CDR2 reads SVGIG (reference sequence). The CD4+ and CD8+ fractions came from positive magnetic bead selection and were purity-checked by flow cytometry. The chain combines TRBV30 with TRBJ1-4, with no clear D. The specimen sequenced was CD8+ T cells sorted from blood. The TCR originated in a woman aged 40 to 55 with rheumatoid arthritis. CDR3 sequence: CAWIRTGSEKLFF. The CDR3 nucleotides are TGTGCCTGGATCCGGACGGGGAGTGAAAAACTGTTTTTT.